This T cell receptor beta chain was observed in a study of T cell responses to AZD1222 COVID-19 vaccine. Study results and caveats: Every sample of the repertoires postdated the peak T cell response.

About this clone itself: Its antigen is still unknown.

Generated by immunoSEQ multiplex PCR, the TCRdb table keeps only in-frame clones and is missing some. The sample lists around 67,000 clones, around 84% occurring once. The CDR3 is 15 amino acids. The V gene's germline CDR1 is LGHDT and CDR2 YNNKEL (reference sequence). The V and J ends lost 1 base and 4 bases respectively, with 13 bases between them. Material: peripheral blood, obtained on day 0 of AZD1222 vaccination. This clonotype originated in an adult in good health. V gene TRBV3-1 (or the pseudogene TRBV3-2) combines with J gene TRBJ2-5, with a tentative D call TRBD1 (5 bases). The CDR3 nucleotides read TGTGCCAGCAGCCAAGCCCTAGGCCAGGGAGAGACCCAGTACTTC. It specifies CASSQALGQGETQYF.